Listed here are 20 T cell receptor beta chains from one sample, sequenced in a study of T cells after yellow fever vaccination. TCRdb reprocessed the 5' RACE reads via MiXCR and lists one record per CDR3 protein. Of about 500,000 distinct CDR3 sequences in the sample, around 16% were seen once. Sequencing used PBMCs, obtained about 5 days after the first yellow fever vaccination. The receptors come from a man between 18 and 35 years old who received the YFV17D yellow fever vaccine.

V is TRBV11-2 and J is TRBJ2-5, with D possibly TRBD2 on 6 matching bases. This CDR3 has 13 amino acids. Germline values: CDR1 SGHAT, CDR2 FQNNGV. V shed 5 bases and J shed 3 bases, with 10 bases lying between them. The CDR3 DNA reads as TGTGCCAGCAGCCGGGGGAAGGAAGAGACCCAGTACTTC. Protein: CASSRGKEETQYF.

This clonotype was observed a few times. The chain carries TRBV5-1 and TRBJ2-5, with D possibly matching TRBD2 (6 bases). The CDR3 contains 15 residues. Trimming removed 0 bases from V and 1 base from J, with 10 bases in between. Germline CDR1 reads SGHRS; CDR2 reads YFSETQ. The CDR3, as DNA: TGCGCCAGCAGCTTGGCGGGGGATCCCCAAGAGACCCAGTACTTC. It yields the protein CASSLAGDPQETQYF. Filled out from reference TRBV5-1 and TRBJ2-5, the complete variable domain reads KAGVTQTPRYLIKTRGQQVTLSCSPISGHRSVSWYQQTPGQGLQFLFEYFSETQRNKGNFPGRFSGRQFSNSRSEMNVSTLELGDSALYLCASSLAGDPQETQYFGPGTRLLVL.

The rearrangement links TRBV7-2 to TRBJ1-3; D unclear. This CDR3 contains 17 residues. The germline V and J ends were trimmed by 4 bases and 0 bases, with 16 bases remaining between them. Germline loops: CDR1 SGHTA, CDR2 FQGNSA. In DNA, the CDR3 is TGTGCCAGCAGCTCGGAGGACGATCTGAGCTCTGGAAACACCATATATTTT. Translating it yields CASSSEDDLSSGNTIYF.

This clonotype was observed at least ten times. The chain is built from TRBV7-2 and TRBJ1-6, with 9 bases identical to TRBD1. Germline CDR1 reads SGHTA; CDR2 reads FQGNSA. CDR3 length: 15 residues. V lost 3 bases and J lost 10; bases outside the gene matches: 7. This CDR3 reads CASSFTGTGYSPLHF. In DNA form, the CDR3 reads TGTGCCAGCAGCTTCACCGGGACAGGGTACTCACCCCTCCACTTT.

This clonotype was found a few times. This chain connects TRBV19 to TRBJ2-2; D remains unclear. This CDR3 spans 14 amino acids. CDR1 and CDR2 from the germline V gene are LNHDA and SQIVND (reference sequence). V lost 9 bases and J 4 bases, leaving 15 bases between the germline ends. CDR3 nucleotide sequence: TGTGCCAGCAAAGTTGGGGTGATCACCGGGGAGCTGTTTTTT. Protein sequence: CASKVGVITGELFF.

The CDR3 loop is CASSLNGEYGYTF. The CDR3 coding sequence is TGCGCCAGCAGCTTGAACGGGGAGTATGGCTACACCTTC. The chain uses TRBV5-1 and TRBJ1-2; D gene unclear. CDR3 length equals 13 residues. V was pared by 1 base and J by 5 bases, with 9 bases between. Germline V gene data show CDR1 as SGHRS and CDR2 as YFSETQ.

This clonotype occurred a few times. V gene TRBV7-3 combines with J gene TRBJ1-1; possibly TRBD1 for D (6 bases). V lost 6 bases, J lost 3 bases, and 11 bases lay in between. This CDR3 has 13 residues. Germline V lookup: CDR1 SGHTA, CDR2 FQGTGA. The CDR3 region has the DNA TGTGCCAGCAGTACTGACAGGTACACTGAAGCTTTCTTT. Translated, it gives CASSTDRYTEAFF.

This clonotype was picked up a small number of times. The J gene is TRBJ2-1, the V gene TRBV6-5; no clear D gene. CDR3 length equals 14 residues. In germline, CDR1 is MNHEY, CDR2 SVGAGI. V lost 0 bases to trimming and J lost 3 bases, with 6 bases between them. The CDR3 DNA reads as TGTGCCAGCAGTTACTCGGGTTACTACAATGAGCAGTTCTTC. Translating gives CASSYSGYYNEQFF.

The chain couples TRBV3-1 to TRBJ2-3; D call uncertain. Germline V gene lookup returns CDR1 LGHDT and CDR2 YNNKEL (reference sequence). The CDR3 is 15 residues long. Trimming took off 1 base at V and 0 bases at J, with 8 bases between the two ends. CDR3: CASSQGGDSTDTQYF. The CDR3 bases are TGTGCCAGCAGCCAAGGGGGTGACAGCACAGATACGCAGTATTTT.

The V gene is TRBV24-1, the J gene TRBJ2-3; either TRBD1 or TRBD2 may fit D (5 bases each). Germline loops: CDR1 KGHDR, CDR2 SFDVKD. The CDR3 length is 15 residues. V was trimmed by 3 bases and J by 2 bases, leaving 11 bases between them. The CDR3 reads CATSDRGESTDTQYF. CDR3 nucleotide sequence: TGTGCCACCAGTGATCGAGGGGAGTCCACAGATACGCAGTATTTT.

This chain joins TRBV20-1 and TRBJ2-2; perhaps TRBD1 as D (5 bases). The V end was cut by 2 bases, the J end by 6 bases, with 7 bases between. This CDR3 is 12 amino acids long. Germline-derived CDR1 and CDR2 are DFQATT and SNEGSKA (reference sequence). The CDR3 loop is CSARLGPGELFF. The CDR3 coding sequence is TGCAGTGCTAGATTGGGGCCCGGGGAGCTGTTTTTT.

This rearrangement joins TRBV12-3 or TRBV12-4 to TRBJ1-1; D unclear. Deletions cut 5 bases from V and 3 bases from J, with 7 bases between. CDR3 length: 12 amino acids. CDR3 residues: CASSRSDTEAFF. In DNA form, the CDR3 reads TGTGCCAGCAGTCGATCGGACACTGAAGCTTTCTTT.

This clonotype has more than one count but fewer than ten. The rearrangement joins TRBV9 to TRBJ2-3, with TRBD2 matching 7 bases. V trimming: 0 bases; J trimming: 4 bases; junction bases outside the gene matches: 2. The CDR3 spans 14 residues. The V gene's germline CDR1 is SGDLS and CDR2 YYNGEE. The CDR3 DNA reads TGTGCCAGCAGCGTAGAGCTAGCGGCAGATACGCAGTATTTT. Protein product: CASSVELAADTQYF.

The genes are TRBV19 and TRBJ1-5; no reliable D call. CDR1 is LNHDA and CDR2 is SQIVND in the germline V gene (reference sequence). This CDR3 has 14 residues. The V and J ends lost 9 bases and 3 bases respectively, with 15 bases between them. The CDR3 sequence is CASQRMEPNQPQHF. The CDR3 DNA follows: TGTGCCAGCCAAAGGATGGAACCCAATCAGCCCCAGCATTTT.

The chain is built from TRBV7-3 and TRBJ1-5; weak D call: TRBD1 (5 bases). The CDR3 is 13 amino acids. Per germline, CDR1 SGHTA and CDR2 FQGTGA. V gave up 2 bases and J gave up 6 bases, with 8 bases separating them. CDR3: CASSLGAGQPQHF. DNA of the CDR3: TGTGCCAGCAGCTTAGGGGCGGGTCAGCCCCAGCATTTT.

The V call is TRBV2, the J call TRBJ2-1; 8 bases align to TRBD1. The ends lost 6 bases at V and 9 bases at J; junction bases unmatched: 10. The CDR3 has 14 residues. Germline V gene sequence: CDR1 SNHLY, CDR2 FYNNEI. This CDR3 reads CASSPGQGPGEQFF. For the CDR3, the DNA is TGTGCCAGCAGCCCCGGACAGGGTCCTGGTGAGCAGTTCTTC. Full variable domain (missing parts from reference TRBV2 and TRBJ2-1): EPEVTQTPSHQVTQMGQEVILRCVPISNHLYFYWYRQILGQKVEFLVSFYNNEISEKSEIFDDQFSVERPDGSNFTLKIRSTKLEDSAMYFCASSPGQGPGEQFFGPGTRLTVL.

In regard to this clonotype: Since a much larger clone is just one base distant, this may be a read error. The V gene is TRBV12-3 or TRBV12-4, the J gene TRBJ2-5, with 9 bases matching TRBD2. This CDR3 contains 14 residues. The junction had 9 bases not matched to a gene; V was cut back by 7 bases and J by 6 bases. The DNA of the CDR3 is TGTGCCAGCAACGTCGGGACTAGCTCCCAGACCCAGTACTTC. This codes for CASNVGTSSQTQYF.

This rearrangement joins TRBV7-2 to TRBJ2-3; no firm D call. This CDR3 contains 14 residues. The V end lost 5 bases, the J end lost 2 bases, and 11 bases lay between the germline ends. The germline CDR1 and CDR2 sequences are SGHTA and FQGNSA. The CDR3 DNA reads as TGTGCCAGCAGCCCTTCCGAAGCCACAGATACGCAGTATTTT. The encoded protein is CASSPSEATDTQYF.

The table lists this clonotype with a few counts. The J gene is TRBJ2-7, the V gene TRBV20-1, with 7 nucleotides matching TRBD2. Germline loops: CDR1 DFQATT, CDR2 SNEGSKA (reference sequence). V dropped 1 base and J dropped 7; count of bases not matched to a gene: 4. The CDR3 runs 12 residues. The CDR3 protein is CSARGEGKEQYV. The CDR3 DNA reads TGCAGTGCTAGAGGGGAGGGTAAAGAGCAGTACGTC.

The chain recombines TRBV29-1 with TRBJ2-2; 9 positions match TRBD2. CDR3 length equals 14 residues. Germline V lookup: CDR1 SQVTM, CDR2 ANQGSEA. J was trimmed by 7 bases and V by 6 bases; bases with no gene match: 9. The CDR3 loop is CSVGSRGGLGELFF. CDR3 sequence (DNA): TGCAGCGTCGGGTCGCGGGGGGGCCTCGGGGAGCTGTTTTTT.